The 22 T cell receptor beta chains listed next were all sequenced from one sample in a study of T cell responses to AZD1222 COVID-19 vaccine. The method was immunoSEQ multiplex PCR; TCRdb's version includes in-frame clones alone and lacks a portion of them. Of about 130,000 clones listed, 70% to 90% are singletons. The sequencing here drew on peripheral blood, taken 28 days after the second AZD1222 dose. These receptors were collected from an adult who received the AZD1222 COVID-19 vaccine.

To note about this clone: The junction departs from germline at one end; a sequencing error may be responsible. The rearrangement joins TRBV5-4 to TRBJ2-3, with 7 bases matching TRBD1. The CDR3 is 15 amino acids. Per germline, CDR1 SGHNT and CDR2 YYREEE (reference sequence). The CDR3 spells CVSSPGDSSTDTQYF. The CDR3, as DNA: TGTGTCAGCAGCCCCGGGGACAGTAGCACAGATACGCAGTATTTT. Complete variable domain (other parts from reference TRBV5-4 and TRBJ2-3): ETGVTQSPTHLIKTRGQQVTLRCSSQSGHNTVSWYQQALGQGPQFIFQYYREEENGRGNFPPRFSGLQFPNYSSELNVNALELDDSALYLCVSSPGDSSTDTQYFGPGTRLTVL.

The CDR3: CASSVAAGGSGNTIYF. The CDR3 DNA reads as TGTGCCAGCAGCGTAGCGGCAGGGGGCTCTGGAAACACCATATATTTT. The chain couples TRBV9 to TRBJ1-3, with 7 nucleotides matching TRBD1. The CDR3 contains 16 residues. The germline CDR1 and CDR2 sequences are SGDLS and YYNGEE. Trimming removed 0 bases from V and 0 bases from J; junction bases left unmatched: 3.

The CDR3 nucleotides are TGTGCCACCAGCAGAGCAGGTGGCCTCTTCTCTGGAAACACCATATATTTT. Translation gives CATSRAGGLFSGNTIYF. This chain links TRBV15 with TRBJ1-3; D remains ambiguous. From germline, CDR1 is LNHNV and CDR2 YYDKDF (reference sequence). Trimming removed 1 base from V and 0 bases from J, with 13 bases in between. This CDR3 has 17 residues.

The genes are TRBV6-5 and TRBJ2-1; TRBD2 matches 10 bases. The CDR3 loop spans 13 amino acids. Germline V gives CDR1 MNHEY, CDR2 SVGAGI. After removal of 9 bases from V and 10 bases from J, the junction contained 9 bases not matched to a gene. The CDR3 is CASVIAGGTEQFF. The CDR3 DNA reads TGTGCCAGTGTAATAGCGGGGGGTACGGAGCAGTTCTTC.

The chain combines TRBV6-1 with TRBJ2-2; 10 bases match TRBD2. J lost 5 bases, V lost 1 base, and 16 bases had no gene match. Germline CDR1 and CDR2: MNHNS and SASEGT. The CDR3 runs 20 residues. In DNA, the CDR3 is TGTGCCAGCAGTGAAGTCCGGTATAGCGGGAGGTTATTATTAACCGGGGAGCTGTTTTTT. Translating it yields CASSEVRYSGRLLLTGELFF.

The chain has TRBV3-1 (or the pseudogene TRBV3-2) and TRBJ1-2, with D perhaps matching TRBD1 (5 bases). The CDR3 length is 13 residues. Between the trimmed V and J ends, which lost 5 bases and 2 bases, there was a span of 9 bases. Looked up from germline, CDR1 is LGHDT and CDR2 is YNNKEL (reference sequence). CDR3 region: CASSTRQNYGYTF. CDR3 coding DNA: TGTGCCAGCAGCACCCGACAGAACTATGGCTACACCTTC.

CDR3 nucleotide sequence: TGTGCCAGTAGTTCGCTGTTCATGGGGGGCGCAGGTGGCTACACCTTC. It encodes CASSSLFMGGAGGYTF. The chain employs TRBV19 and TRBJ1-2; tentatively, D is TRBD1 (6 bases). Trimming removed 5 bases at V and 7 bases at J, with 23 bases between. Germline CDR1 is LNHDA and CDR2 is SQIVND (reference sequence). CDR3 length: 16 amino acids. Full variable domain (rest looked up from reference TRBV19 and TRBJ1-2): DGGITQSPKYLFRKEGQNVTLSCEQNLNHDAMYWYRQDPGQGLRLIYYSQIVNDFQKGDIAEGYSVSREKKESFPLTVTSAQKNPTAFYLCASSSLFMGGAGGYTFGSGTRLTVV.

CDR3 loop: CASGSAYEQYF. CDR3 nucleotides: TGTGCCAGCGGCAGTGCCTACGAGCAGTACTTC. This chain joins TRBV11-2 and TRBJ2-7; D not resolved. There are 11 residues in the CDR3. The germline gives CDR1 SGHAT, CDR2 FQNNGV. V was trimmed by 8 bases and J by 2 bases, leaving 7 bases between them.

This clone turned up a few times. V usage is TRBV30 and J usage is TRBJ1-2; TRBD1 agrees at 8 bases. Germline V gene lookup returns CDR1 GTSNPN and CDR2 SVGIG (reference sequence). V lost 4 bases to trimming and J lost 0 bases; unmatched junction nucleotides: 1. This CDR3 is 13 amino acids long. The CDR3 bases are TGTGCCTGGACAGGGGGCGCTAACTATGGCTACACCTTC. Translating gives CAWTGGANYGYTF. The variable domain in full, with the rest retrieved from reference TRBV30 and TRBJ1-2, is SQTIHQWPATLVQPVGSPLSLECTVEGTSNPNLYWYRQAAGRGLQLLFYSVGIGQISSEVPQNLSASRPQDRQFILSSKKLLLSDSGFYLCAWTGGANYGYTFGSGTRLTVV.

The genes are TRBV2 and TRBJ2-7; D gene uncertain. The CDR3 runs 13 residues. Deletions cut 5 bases from V and 4 bases from J, with 12 bases between. Germline V lookup: CDR1 SNHLY, CDR2 FYNNEI. CDR3 DNA: TGTGCCAGCAGTTCACAGCGAGGTTACGAGCAGTACTTC. Translation: CASSSQRGYEQYF.

CDR3 residues: CASSYSFSGGYNEQFF. CDR3 nucleotide sequence: TGTGCCAGCAGTTACTCGTTTAGCGGGGGCTACAATGAGCAGTTCTTC. The chain links TRBV6-5 to TRBJ2-1; TRBD2 aligns across 9 bases. The CDR3 totals 16 residues. Looked up from germline, CDR1 is MNHEY and CDR2 is SVGAGI. V was clipped by 0 bases and J by 3 bases; unmatched bases: 3.

The chain combines TRBV4-1 with TRBJ1-6; D is possibly TRBD1 (5 bases). CDR1 and CDR2 from the germline V gene are MGHRA and YSYEKL. V lost 4 bases and J lost 0, with 22 bases in between. The CDR3 runs to 20 residues. The CDR3 DNA reads as TGCGCCAGCAGCCCCCAGGGATTGAGCAGGGCGGGCTCCTATAATTCACCCCTCCACTTT. Encoded protein: CASSPQGLSRAGSYNSPLHF.

This chain links TRBV12-3 or TRBV12-4 with TRBJ1-2; D remains ambiguous. Between the trimmed V and J ends, which lost 6 bases and 2 bases, there was a span of 10 bases. The CDR3 runs to 13 residues. CDR3 nucleotide sequence: TGTGCCAGCAGCCTGCAGGAAAACTATGGCTACACCTTC. Protein product: CASSLQENYGYTF.

The chain combines TRBV4-1 with TRBJ2-1, with TRBD1 matching over 7 bases. CDR3 length equals 18 residues. V trimming: 6 bases; J trimming: 0 bases; junction bases outside the gene matches: 14. CDR1 is MGHRA, CDR2 YSYEKL, per germline. CDR3 loop: CASSSRRGPGSSYNEQFF. In nucleotides, the CDR3 is TGCGCCAGCAGTTCAAGAAGGGGGCCAGGGTCCTCCTACAATGAGCAGTTCTTC.

The chain carries TRBV12-5 and TRBJ1-1, with D tentatively TRBD1 (6 bases). Germline lookup yields CDR1 LGHNT and CDR2 FRNRAP. The CDR3 has 13 amino acids. The V end was cut by 5 bases, the J end by 5 bases, with 12 bases between. CDR3 in amino acids: CASGLRGGTEAFF. CDR3 bases: TGTGCTAGTGGTCTTCGAGGGGGGACTGAAGCTTTCTTT.

V and J are TRBV19 and TRBJ1-1, with D possibly TRBD1 on 6 matching bases. V lost 3 bases, J lost 5 bases, and 16 bases lay in between. This CDR3 is built from 15 residues. Germline V gives CDR1 LNHDA, CDR2 SQIVND (reference sequence). The CDR3: CASSMPPGGHTEAFF. CDR3 sequence (DNA): TGTGCCAGTAGTATGCCCCCCGGGGGCCATACTGAAGCTTTCTTT.

The chain has TRBV6-5 and TRBJ2-1, with D maybe TRBD2 (5 bases). CDR1 MNHEY and CDR2 SVGAGI come from the germline V gene. The CDR3 sequence is 14 residues long. The V end was cut by 6 bases, the J end by 8 bases, with 17 bases between. Here the CDR3 reads CASSYRPRGYEQFF. The CDR3 DNA is TGTGCCAGCAGCTACCGGCCGAGAGGGTATGAGCAGTTCTTC.

The chain links TRBV27 to TRBJ1-2, with 7 bases that match TRBD1. CDR1 is MNHEY, CDR2 SMNVEV, per germline (reference sequence). This CDR3 is 13 amino acids long. Trimming removed 6 bases from V and 2 bases from J; junction bases left unmatched: 3. CDR3 region: CASSLTGNYGYTF. The CDR3 DNA is TGTGCCAGCAGCCTGACAGGGAACTATGGCTACACCTTC.

The chain couples TRBV19 to TRBJ2-7; the match to TRBD2 covers 8 bases. Losses at the gene ends were 7 bases for V and 5 bases for J; bases not matched to a gene: 7. The length of the CDR3 is 13 residues. The germline V gene encodes CDR1 LNHDA and CDR2 SQIVND (reference sequence). The CDR3 nucleotides read TGTGCCAGTAAATGGCGGGGGGCCGACGAGCAGTACTTC. The encoded protein is CASKWRGADEQYF.

The rearrangement joins TRBV10-2 to TRBJ1-5; no clear D. The CDR3 is made up of 15 amino acids. Germline V gene lookup returns CDR1 WSHSY and CDR2 SAAADI. V gave up 3 bases and J gave up 5 bases, with 14 bases separating them. In DNA form, the CDR3 reads TGCGCCAGCAGTGATGAGGGATGGGGTTATCAGCCCCAGCATTTT. This codes for CASSDEGWGYQPQHF.

The rearrangement uses TRBV6-5 and TRBJ2-5, with a tentative D call TRBD2 (5 bases). The V end was cut by 10 bases, the J end by 2 bases, with 11 bases between. This CDR3 region has 12 residues. Germline V lookup: CDR1 MNHEY, CDR2 SVGAGI. The CDR3 nucleotides are TGTGCCACGGGGTCGCGACAAGAGACCCAGTACTTC. This translates into CATGSRQETQYF.

This clone was seen once. This chain joins TRBV18 and TRBJ2-3; 10 nucleotides match TRBD2. Germline CDR1 is KGHSH and CDR2 is LQKENI. Trimming at V came to 3 bases and at J to 4 bases, leaving 4 bases not matched to a gene. This CDR3 is built from 15 residues. The CDR3 here is CASSPPSGRADTQYF. CDR3 DNA sequence: TGTGCCAGCTCACCTCCTAGCGGGAGAGCAGATACGCAGTATTTT.